The 15 T cell receptor beta chains listed next were all sequenced from one sample in a study of shared T cell receptors in the human thymus. This table comes from immunoSEQ multiplex PCR, and its TCRdb copy is limited to in-frame clones, with some not included. This table holds just under 550,000 clones, about 80% found once. This sample was shared with a second study, whose subject was human thymus T cells.

The sample was thymocytes. The receptor set was obtained from a boy less than two years old with a congenital heart defect.

This clone turned up a few times. The chain combines TRBV30 with TRBJ2-5, with 9 bases that match TRBD2. The CDR3 is 15 residues long. V trimming: 2 bases; J trimming: 3 bases; junction bases outside the gene matches: 7. CDR1 is GTSNPN and CDR2 is SVGIG in the germline V gene (reference sequence). The CDR3 loop is CAWSLAGVRKETQYF. The DNA for the CDR3 is TGTGCCTGGAGTTTAGCGGGAGTGAGAAAAGAGACCCAGTACTTC.

The chain employs TRBV28 and TRBJ2-5; TRBD2 agrees at 14 bases. V dropped 6 bases and J dropped 4; count of bases not matched to a gene: 10. Germline V gene sequence: CDR1 MDHEN, CDR2 SYDVKM. This CDR3 is 17 amino acids long. CDR3 region: CASSPGLAGGPIETQYF. Here the CDR3 DNA reads TGTGCCAGCAGCCCTGGACTAGCGGGAGGCCCTATAGAGACCCAGTACTTC.

This chain joins TRBV30 and TRBJ2-3; 7 positions agree with TRBD2. CDR1 and CDR2 (germline): GTSNPN, SVGIG (reference sequence). The V segment lost 5 bases and the J segment 4 bases; nucleotides outside the gene matches: 6. The CDR3 is 13 amino acids. This CDR3 is CAWEAGESDTQYF. The CDR3 DNA sequence: TGTGCCTGGGAGGCGGGAGAGTCAGATACGCAGTATTTT.

The gene calls are TRBV2 and TRBJ1-1, with D perhaps matching TRBD1 (6 bases). The germline V gene has CDR1 SNHLY and CDR2 FYNNEI. The CDR3 has 17 amino acids. V was pared by 3 bases and J by 0 bases, with 17 bases between. CDR3 in DNA: TGTGCCAGCAGTGACCCCCCACAACAGGGTTTGAACACTGAAGCTTTCTTT. It specifies CASSDPPQQGLNTEAFF.

V and J are TRBV30 and TRBJ2-7; 9 bases are shared with TRBD2. V gave up 1 base and J gave up 4 bases; unmatched junction bases: 14. The CDR3 contains 17 residues. Germline CDR1 reads GTSNPN; CDR2 reads SVGIG (reference sequence). CDR3 DNA: TGTGCCTGGAGTGGGGGGGGATTGCGGGAGGGCCGATACGAGCAGTACTTC. Translation gives CAWSGGGLREGRYEQYF.

CDR3 nucleotide sequence: TGCGCCAGCAGCCAATTTTGCAGCGGGAGGGCCCGAAGGTATTTT. Its translation: CASSQFCSGRARRYF. The chain is built from TRBV4-3 and TRBJ2-3; TRBD2 agrees at 10 bases. The CDR3 is 15 residues long. Germline lookup yields CDR1 LGHNA and CDR2 YSLEER. The J segment lost 14 bases and the V segment lost 2 bases, leaving 13 bases of the junction unmatched.

This clone appeared a few times. CDR3 sequence: CASSLSGGRENEQFF. The CDR3 region has the DNA TGTGCCAGCAGCTTATCGGGGGGAAGGGAGAATGAGCAGTTCTTC. V usage is TRBV7-7 and J usage is TRBJ2-1, with TRBD2 matching 7 bases. The CDR3 has 15 residues. Germline V gives CDR1 SSHAT, CDR2 FNYEAQ (reference sequence). Losses at the gene ends were 2 bases for V and 7 bases for J; bases not matched to a gene: 8. Looking up the rest from reference TRBV7-7 and TRBJ2-1 gives the full variable domain: GAGVSQSPRYKVTKRGQDVTLRCDPISSHATLYWYQQALGQGPEFLTYFNYEAQPDKSGLPSDRFSAERPEGSISTLTIQRTEQRDSAMYRCASSLSGGRENEQFFGPGTRLTVL.

V is TRBV6-5 and J is TRBJ1-1; D gene uncertain. V lost 6 bases and J 7 bases, leaving 15 bases between the germline ends. The CDR3 totals 13 residues. From germline, CDR1 is MNHEY and CDR2 SVGAGI. The CDR3 loop reads CASSKLQSSEAFF. As DNA, the CDR3 is TGTGCCAGCAGCAAATTACAGAGCAGTGAAGCTTTCTTT.

This rearrangement joins TRBV15 to TRBJ1-6, with TRBD1 as a possible D gene (6 bases). CDR1 is LNHNV and CDR2 is YYDKDF in the germline V gene (reference sequence). V was shortened by 0 bases and J by 9 bases, with 15 bases between the two germline ends. The CDR3 totals 16 residues. The chain's CDR3 is CATSRDRGGRGSPLHF. CDR3 sequence (DNA): TGTGCCACCAGCAGAGATCGCGGGGGGCGCGGTTCACCCCTCCACTTT.

The chain joins TRBV11-2 to TRBJ2-7, with D possibly TRBD1 on 7 matching bases. Per germline, CDR1 SGHAT and CDR2 FQNNGV. The CDR3 runs 16 residues. Trimming left V 5 bases short and J 2 bases short, with 19 bases between. DNA for the CDR3: TGTGCCAGCAGCCCAGCGGGCCAGGGGGACCCCTACGAGCAGTACTTC. Its translation is CASSPAGQGDPYEQYF.

The rearrangement links TRBV4-3 to TRBJ2-2, with 9 bases matching TRBD2. Germline V gene lookup returns CDR1 LGHNA and CDR2 YSLEER. Trimming removed 7 bases from V and 2 bases from J; junction bases left unmatched: 23. The CDR3 has 21 amino acids. The CDR3 here is CASKEAWDAGGQELNTGELFF. The CDR3 DNA sequence: TGCGCCAGCAAAGAGGCCTGGGACGCGGGAGGGCAGGAGTTAAACACCGGGGAGCTGTTTTTT.

The V gene is TRBV21-1, the J gene TRBJ2-7; whether TRBD1, the table's D call, matches the DNA was not checked. TRBV21-1 is given as a pseudogene. CDR3 length: 17 residues. The CDR3 protein is CASSKGPTGTGSYEQYF. The CDR3 bases are TGTGCCAGCAGCAAAGGCCCGACCGGGACAGGGTCCTACGAGCAGTACTTC.

V usage is TRBV7-9 and J usage is TRBJ2-4, with TRBD1 as a possible D gene (6 bases). The length of the CDR3 is 18 residues. Germline V gene data show CDR1 as SEHNR and CDR2 as FQNEAQ (reference sequence). The V end lost 4 bases, the J end lost 0 bases, and 19 bases lay between the germline ends. In DNA, the CDR3 is TGTGCCAGCAGCTCGGCCCCCCGGGACAATTTAGCCAAAAACATTCAGTACTTC. Translation gives CASSSAPRDNLAKNIQYF.

This rearrangement joins TRBV27 to TRBJ1-4; weak D call: TRBD1 (5 bases). V was trimmed by 7 bases and J by 0 bases, leaving 9 bases between them. The CDR3 extends over 14 amino acids. Per germline, CDR1 MNHEY and CDR2 SMNVEV (reference sequence). The CDR3 region has the DNA TGTGCCAGCACTACAGGAGCAACTAATGAAAAACTGTTTTTT. Translation gives CASTTGATNEKLFF.

This clone came up a few times. This chain links TRBV29-1 with TRBJ1-1, with D maybe TRBD1 (5 bases). The germline V gene has CDR1 SQVTM and CDR2 ANQGSEA. The CDR3 loop spans 10 amino acids. V lost 5 bases to trimming and J lost 5 bases, with 6 bases between them. CDR3 in amino acids: CSVRGTEAFF. In DNA, the CDR3 is TGCAGCGTTCGGGGGACTGAAGCTTTCTTT.